A selection of T cell receptor beta chains follows, all from one sample in a study of regulatory T cells in long-lasting Graves disease. From the multiplex PCR reads, TCRdb called clonotypes with MiXCR, one entry per CDR3 protein. Altogether roughly 560,000 distinct CDR3 sequences are present, about 16% being singletons, with the ten largest covering 20% to 25%. This sample also appeared in a second study, on T cells in Graves' hyperthyroidism and ophthalmopathy.

Source: peripheral blood mononuclear cells (PBMCs), taken at new diagnosis, from a patient treated with antithyroid drugs. The receptors stem from a middle-aged woman with Graves disease. CDR3s include the opening cysteine and the closing phenylalanine or tryptophan. Fields, in order: clone size, V gene, J gene, D gene, CDR3 DNA, CDR3 protein. D genes are given only for firm matches. Clone size is shown for a subset of rows, as once, few, many or a class of expanded clone.

.	TRBV7-2	TRBJ2-3	.	TGTGCCAGCAGCTTATTCGGCGGGGGCGCGAGGACAGATACGCAGTATTTT	CASSLFGGGARTDTQYF
many	TRBV28	TRBJ2-2	.	TGTGCCAGCAGTTTTTATTTTGTCTTCGGGATCACCGGGGAGCTGTTTTTT	CASSFYFVFGITGELFF
many	TRBV2	TRBJ1-5	TRBD1	TGTGCCAGCAACCAAGGGGGCCATCAGCCCCAGCATTTT	CASNQGGHQPQHF
.	TRBV11-2	TRBJ1-6	.	TGTGCCAGCAGCTTAGGCGGGGCAGGGGTGAATTCACCCCTCCACTTT	CASSLGGAGVNSPLHF
many	TRBV11-2	TRBJ2-1	.	TGTGCCAGCAGCTTACTGGGGCGCGGAGGGCAGTTCTTC	CASSLLGRGGQFF
many	TRBV2	TRBJ2-3	.	TGTGCCAGCAACCCAAGGGCCCCAGATACGCAGTATTTT	CASNPRAPDTQYF
many	TRBV7-6	TRBJ2-7	.	TGTGCCAGCAGCTTAGACGTCGACGCTCCCGAGCAGTACTTC	CASSLDVDAPEQYF
many	TRBV12-5	TRBJ1-5	TRBD1	TGTGCTAGTGGTCGGACAGGGGCCAGCAATCAGCCCCAGCATTTT	CASGRTGASNQPQHF
many	TRBV6-1	TRBJ1-2	.	TGTGCCAGCAGTGAAGGGCAGGTGGAGGTCTATGGCTACACCTTC	CASSEGQVEVYGYTF
few	TRBV9	TRBJ2-1	.	TGTGCCAGCAGCGTAGGGTTACCGGGGGAACGATCAGCCTACAATGAGCAGTTCTTC	CASSVGLPGERSAYNEQFF
.	TRBV10-3	TRBJ1-2	TRBD1	TGTGCCATCAGTGGGGCGACAGGGAGCTATGGCTACACCTTC	CAISGATGSYGYTF
many	TRBV6-1	TRBJ1-1	TRBD1	TGTGCCAGGGAACAGGGGATGAACACTGAAGCTTTCTTT	CAREQGMNTEAFF
.	TRBV12-3/TRBV12-4	TRBJ1-2	.	TGTGCCAGCAGTCAGGACGGGGGTTGGGATGGCTACACCTTC	CASSQDGGWDGYTF
few	TRBV20-1	TRBJ2-1	TRBD2	TGCAGTGCTAGAGACAGACTAGCGGGGGGGCTGAATGAGCAGTTCTTC	CSARDRLAGGLNEQFF
few	TRBV6-1	TRBJ2-2	.	TGTGCCAGCACCGGACAGAGAACCGGGGAGCTGTTTTTT	CASTGQRTGELFF
many	TRBV12-3/TRBV12-4	TRBJ1-1	.	TGTGCCAGCAGTTTGCCGAACACTGAAGCTTTCTTT	CASSLPNTEAFF
many	TRBV5-1	TRBJ1-1	.	TGCGCCAGCAGCTCCTTCGACAGGAACACTGAAGCTTTCTTT	CASSSFDRNTEAFF
many	TRBV7-9	TRBJ2-7	.	TGTGCCAGCAGACTCTTACAGCACGAGCAGTACTTC	CASRLLQHEQYF
.	TRBV4-1	TRBJ1-1	.	TGCGCCAGCAGCCAAGCTGTTAACAGCTTTGGCTTCCCTGAAGCTTTCTTT	CASSQAVNSFGFPEAFF
few	TRBV4-1	TRBJ2-1	TRBD1	TGCGCCAGCAGCCAAGCTCCGGGACAGCTAAACAATGAGCAGTTCTTC	CASSQAPGQLNNEQFF
.	TRBV3-1	TRBJ1-1	.	TGTGCCAGCAGCCATCCCGCCCTGGGAGCTTTCTTT	CASSHPALGAFF
few	TRBV9	TRBJ2-7	TRBD1	TGTGCCAGCAGCGTAGGAGGACAGGCTTTCTCCTACGAGCAGTACTTC	CASSVGGQAFSYEQYF
few	TRBV12-3/TRBV12-4	TRBJ1-2	.	TGTGCCAGCAGTGTCAGAGGCGATGGCTACACCTTC	CASSVRGDGYTF
.	TRBV10-3	TRBJ2-1	.	TGTGCCGCCAGCCATCGACAGGTGGGCCCCAATGAGCAGTTCTTC	CAASHRQVGPNEQFF
many	TRBV11-1	TRBJ2-5	TRBD1	TGTGCCAGCAGCTCCAGGGGGTTTGAGACCCAGTACTTC	CASSSRGFETQYF
many	TRBV11-2	TRBJ2-3	TRBD2	TGTGCCAGCAGCTTAGTAGCGGGGGGTGCAGATACGCAGTATTTT	CASSLVAGGADTQYF
many	TRBV9	TRBJ1-1	.	TGTGCCAGCAGCGCCGCACTGTCTAGGAGCACTGAAGCTTTCTTT	CASSAALSRSTEAFF
many	TRBV12-3/TRBV12-4	TRBJ2-2	TRBD2	TGTGCCAGCAGACCCCGGACTAGCGTCGAACGGAACACCGGGGAGCTGTTTTTT	CASRPRTSVERNTGELFF
many	TRBV13	TRBJ2-4	TRBD2	TGTGCCAGCAGCTTAGGCCTCGGGGGGGCCAAAAACATTCAGTACTTC	CASSLGLGGAKNIQYF
many	TRBV13	TRBJ1-2	.	TGTGCCAGCAGCTTAGGCCAAATAACACTGGGAGGCTACACCTTC	CASSLGQITLGGYTF
.	TRBV19	TRBJ1-5	.	TGTGCCAGTAGTATTCCGTCTGGGGGCCAGCCCCAGCATTTT	CASSIPSGGQPQHF
few	TRBV10-3	TRBJ1-1	TRBD1	TGTGCCATCAGTTCCTCCTGGGGGACAGGGGCCACTGAAGCTTTCTTT	CAISSSWGTGATEAFF
many	TRBV28	TRBJ1-5	.	TGTGCCAGCAGTTTATTACGGACCGGCGATCAGCCCCAGCATTTT	CASSLLRTGDQPQHF
few	TRBV10-3	TRBJ1-1	.	TGTGCCATCAGTGGTGAGAACACTGAAGCTTTCTTT	CAISGENTEAFF
many	TRBV6-2/TRBV6-3	TRBJ2-1	TRBD2	TGTGCCAGCAGTTCTCGGGCGGGGGGCGGTAACTATGAGCAGTTCTTC	CASSSRAGGGNYEQFF
many	TRBV28	TRBJ1-1	.	TGTGCCAGCAGTTCCCCAGGGAAGGACACTGAAGCTTTCTTT	CASSSPGKDTEAFF
once	TRBV15	TRBJ2-6	.	TGTGCCACCAGCAGAGATACGTACTCTGGGGCCAACGTCCTGACTTTC	CATSRDTYSGANVLTF
many	TRBV11-2	TRBJ1-5	TRBD1	TGTGCCAGCAGCTTAGAGGGACAGTTTTATAGCAATCAGCCCCAGCATTTT	CASSLEGQFYSNQPQHF
.	TRBV2	TRBJ2-1	TRBD2	TGTGCCAGCAGTGAACGATGGGGCTTAGCGGGGGGGCTTACGAGGTCCAATGAGCAGTTCTTC	CASSERWGLAGGLTRSNEQFF
many	TRBV6-1	TRBJ1-5	.	TGTGCCACCCAAGGTCGCCCCCAGCATTTT	CATQGRPQHF
many	TRBV5-5	TRBJ1-6	.	TGTGCCAGCAGCTCCCCCTCAGGCGGTAATGCGGTGAGACCCCTCCACTTT	CASSSPSGGNAVRPLHF
few	TRBV7-2	TRBJ1-6	.	TGTGCCAGCAGCTCGTCTCTGGTAGTTTCACCCCTCCACTTT	CASSSSLVVSPLHF
few	TRBV29-1	TRBJ1-2	.	TGCAGCGCGGAGAGCCCAACCAACTATGGCTACACCTTC	CSAESPTNYGYTF
many	TRBV30	TRBJ2-2	.	TGTGCCTGGAACGATGATGCACAGGGCTTCACCGGGGAGCTGTTTTTT	CAWNDDAQGFTGELFF
.	TRBV5-1	TRBJ1-1	TRBD1	TGCGCCAGCAGCTCCGGACAGGGGAATGAAGCTTTCTTT	CASSSGQGNEAFF
many	TRBV11-2	TRBJ2-7	.	TGTGCCAGCCGTGGGAGGCGGGGTAGCGAGCAGTACTTC	CASRGRRGSEQYF
few	TRBV6-2/TRBV6-3	TRBJ2-3	TRBD2	TGTGCCAGCAGTTACTTACTAGCGGGGGGTCCAGATACGCAGTATTTT	CASSYLLAGGPDTQYF
.	TRBV7-2	TRBJ1-2	.	TGTGCCAGCGGCCTAGATCAAATCTATGGCTACACCTTC	CASGLDQIYGYTF
many	TRBV6-2/TRBV6-3	TRBJ2-1	.	TGTGCCAGCAGTTACGGGACGGACAATGAGCAGTTCTTC	CASSYGTDNEQFF
many	TRBV18	TRBJ2-5	.	TGTGCCAGCTCATTCATAGACAGGCAAGAGACCCAGTACTTC	CASSFIDRQETQYF
many	TRBV27	TRBJ2-7	.	TGTGCCAGCAGTCCTAATTTGGGTCACGAGCAGTACTTC	CASSPNLGHEQYF
many	TRBV3-1	TRBJ2-7	.	TGTGCCAGCAGCCAAGATGGGGGTGTCTACGAGCAGTACTTC	CASSQDGGVYEQYF
.	TRBV25-1	TRBJ1-6	.	TGTGCCACCTCAGGGGAACGATCACCCCTCCACTTT	CATSGERSPLHF
.	TRBV29-1	TRBJ2-7	TRBD1	TGCAGCGTGCCGGGACAGGGGGCGCGGGAGCAGTACTTC	CSVPGQGAREQYF
many	TRBV3-1	TRBJ2-7	TRBD2	TGTGCCAGCAGCCAAGGGACTAGCCCCTTCTACGAGCAGTACTTC	CASSQGTSPFYEQYF
few	TRBV24-1	TRBJ2-2	TRBD1	TGTGCCACCAGTGATTTTCGGACAGGGGTCCCCGGGGAGCTGTTTTTT	CATSDFRTGVPGELFF